One sample yielded the 17 T cell receptor beta chains listed below, sequenced in a study of Ad26.COV2.S vaccination and SARS-CoV-2 variants listed by TCRdb under 2021. Library preparation was by the immunoSEQ multiplex PCR assay. TCRdb holds this immuneACCESS table with in-frame rearrangements only. Some clones are missing; in checked studies, unresolved V genes explain under half, and the rest has no known cause. Across this sample there are roughly 300,000 clones, with around 89% seen only once. The top ten clonotypes cover about 5% of the sample. The meaning of the sample's treatment or condition label: 15 to 20 received Ad26.COV2.S at low or high dose, single or two shots; roughly five received placebo; per-sample allocation not given. Repertoires of vaccine and placebo recipients were sequenced from samples taken on day 63 after the first injection. This specimen was peripheral blood, taken in a trial of Ad26.COV2.S vaccine versus placebo. Receptors were obtained from a person aged 18-60 years who received the Ad26.COV2.S COVID-19 vaccine or a placebo.

This sequence joins TRBV30 and TRBJ2-5; the D gene is possibly TRBD2 (5 bases). Germline CDR1 is GTSNPN and CDR2 is SVGIG (reference sequence). The CDR3 is made up of 13 amino acids. Trimming stripped 5 bases from V and 4 bases from J, with 14 bases between. The CDR3 loop reads CAWANQRGETQYF. The CDR3 DNA reads as TGTGCCTGGGCCAACCAACGGGGAGAGACCCAGTACTTC.

V gene TRBV2 combines with J gene TRBJ1-2; D unresolved. Germline CDR1 and CDR2: SNHLY and FYNNEI. This CDR3 is built from 13 residues. The V end lost 6 bases, the J end lost 4 bases, and 12 bases lay between the germline ends. CDR3 protein: CASSAEVLYGYTF. The CDR3 region has the DNA TGTGCCAGCAGCGCCGAGGTGCTCTATGGCTACACCTTC.

The gene calls are TRBV7-2 and TRBJ2-7; 13 bases are shared with TRBD2. Germline CDR1 SGHTA, CDR2 FQGNSA. The CDR3 runs to 19 residues. V was clipped by 4 bases and J by 3 bases; unmatched bases: 15. CDR3 region: CASSSSTNRGLAGFYEQYF. The CDR3 region has the DNA TGTGCCAGCAGCTCTTCAACAAATAGGGGACTAGCGGGATTCTACGAGCAGTACTTC.

Comments on this clone: A read error may produce the germline difference seen at one junction end. This sample includes further DNA sequences coding for the same CDR3. This chain joins TRBV5-4 and TRBJ1-6; no clear D. The germline CDR1 and CDR2 sequences are SGHNT and YYREEE (reference sequence). CDR3 length: 13 residues. This CDR3 reads CASSHDGYSPLHF. In nucleotides, the CDR3 is TGTGCCAGCAGCCATGACGGGTATTCACCCCTCCATTTT. The full variable domain, in which reference TRBV5-4 and TRBJ1-6 provide the parts outside the CDR3, is ETGVTQSPTHLIKTRGQQVTLRCSSQSGHNTVSWYQQALGQGPQFIFQYYREEENGRGNFPPRFSGLQFPNYSSELNVNALELDDSALYLCASSHDGYSPLHFGNGTRLTVT.

The chain links TRBV4-3 to TRBJ2-1; D is perhaps TRBD2 (6 bases). This CDR3 has 14 amino acids. V was clipped by 4 bases and J by 7 bases, with 14 bases between them. Germline V CDR1 and CDR2: LGHNA, YSLEER. CDR3 nucleotides: TGCGCCAGCAGCCCCTCGCTAGCGTTAAATGAGCAGTTCTTC. Translating gives CASSPSLALNEQFF.

The J gene is TRBJ2-2, the V gene TRBV5-1, with D possibly being TRBD1 (5 bases). Germline V gene data show CDR1 as SGHRS and CDR2 as YFSETQ. Trimming cost V 0 bases and J 3 bases, with 9 bases left between them. The length of the CDR3 is 15 residues. The CDR3 loop reads CASSLGQSHTGELFF. The CDR3 region has the DNA TGCGCCAGCAGCTTGGGACAGTCCCACACCGGGGAGCTGTTTTTT.

The chain is built from TRBV5-6 and TRBJ2-7, with D perhaps assigned TRBD1 or TRBD2 (5 bases each). The CDR3 has 14 residues. Trimming cost V 3 bases and J 4 bases, with 14 bases left between them. Germline V lookup: CDR1 SGHDT, CDR2 YYEEEE. The CDR3 DNA reads TGTGCCAGCAGCTCGGGTGGGACGGTTTACGAGCAGTACTTC. The encoded protein is CASSSGGTVYEQYF.

The chain combines TRBV6-6 with TRBJ1-4; D remains ambiguous. The germline V and J ends were trimmed by 3 bases and 5 bases, with 13 bases remaining between them. The germline CDR1 and CDR2 sequences are MNHNY and SVGAGI (reference sequence). CDR3 length equals 15 residues. CDR3: CASSYGSRKNEKLFF. The CDR3 DNA follows: TGTGCCAGCAGTTATGGGTCTCGGAAGAATGAAAAACTGTTTTTT.

The CDR3 sequence is CASSSEDYYEQYF. The CDR3 DNA is TGTGCCAGCAGTTCCGAGGACTACTACGAGCAGTACTTC. J is TRBJ2-7 and V is TRBV6-2 or TRBV6-3, with D possibly matching TRBD2 (6 bases). Trimming took 4 bases from V and 3 from J, leaving 10 bases between them. CDR1 is MNHEY, CDR2 SVGEGT, per germline. The CDR3 extends over 13 amino acids.

The chain uses TRBV29-1 and TRBJ2-5; 7 bases fit TRBD2. The germline gives CDR1 SQVTM, CDR2 ANQGSEA. CDR3 size: 12 residues. The trim removed 6 bases at V and 4 bases at J, leaving 5 bases unmatched. DNA of the CDR3: TGCAGCGTGACAACTAGCGTAGAGACCCAGTACTTC. Translating it yields CSVTTSVETQYF.

The chain couples TRBV30 to TRBJ2-2; tentatively, D is TRBD1 (5 bases). The germline gives CDR1 GTSNPN, CDR2 SVGIG (reference sequence). V dropped 0 bases and J dropped 7 bases, with 15 bases sitting between them. CDR3 length: 15 amino acids. CDR3 coding DNA: TGTGCCTGGAGTGTTGGCAGGGCCTGGGTCGGGGAGCTGTTTTTT. This codes for CAWSVGRAWVGELFF.

The chain employs TRBV2 and TRBJ2-7, with D uncertain. With 7 bases removed from V and 6 bases from J, the gap between germline ends came to 16 bases. Germline-derived CDR1 and CDR2 are SNHLY and FYNNEI. This CDR3 is 13 amino acids long. In DNA form, the CDR3 reads TGTGCCAGCAAGCAAAACCCGCTCCTCGAGCAGTACTTC. Protein: CASKQNPLLEQYF. The full variable domain, rest sourced from reference TRBV2 and TRBJ2-7, is EPEVTQTPSHQVTQMGQEVILRCVPISNHLYFYWYRQILGQKVEFLVSFYNNEISEKSEIFDDQFSVERPDGSNFTLKIRSTKLEDSAMYFCASKQNPLLEQYFGPGTRLTVT.

V usage is TRBV27 and J usage is TRBJ1-5; perhaps TRBD1 as D (5 bases). Germline CDR1 MNHEY, CDR2 SMNVEV (reference sequence). Trimming removed 0 bases from V and 5 bases from J, with 8 bases in between. CDR3 length: 14 amino acids. CDR3 in amino acids: CASSLSGGDQPQHF. The DNA of the CDR3 is TGTGCCAGCAGTTTATCTGGGGGGGATCAGCCCCAGCATTTT.

The chain joins TRBV5-1 to TRBJ2-1; possible D gene TRBD2, 6 bases. CDR3 size: 12 residues. Trimming removed 5 bases at V and 8 bases at J, with 11 bases between. Germline V CDR1 and CDR2: SGHRS, YFSETQ. The CDR3 protein is CASRQEGDEQFF. In DNA form, the CDR3 reads TGCGCCAGCAGGCAGGAGGGAGATGAGCAGTTCTTC.

Details on this clone: The same CDR3 is also encoded by other DNA sequences in this sample. This chain joins TRBV18 and TRBJ2-3; maybe TRBD1 (6 bases). Trimming removed 2 bases from V and 3 bases from J, with 6 bases in between. The CDR3 contains 13 residues. The V gene's germline CDR1 is KGHSH and CDR2 LQKENI. CDR3 residues: CASSPRGTDTQYF. As DNA, the CDR3 is TGTGCCAGCTCACCAAGGGGGACAGATACGCAGTATTTT.

The V call is TRBV5-1, the J call TRBJ1-2, with TRBD1 as a possible D gene (6 bases). Between the trimmed V and J ends, which lost 4 bases and 6 bases, there was a span of 16 bases. Germline V gene sequence: CDR1 SGHRS, CDR2 YFSETQ. The CDR3 spans 14 residues. In nucleotides, the CDR3 is TGCGCCAGCAGCATCAACATACAGGGAAATGGCTACACCTTC. Translation: CASSINIQGNGYTF.

The gene calls are TRBV7-9 and TRBJ2-1, with 10 positions matching TRBD1. The CDR3 is 16 amino acids. The V and J ends lost 4 bases and 8 bases, in that order; junction bases with no gene match: 11. The germline CDR1 and CDR2 sequences are SEHNR and FQNEAQ (reference sequence). This chain's CDR3 is CASSSTIDRGRDEQFF. For the CDR3, the DNA is TGTGCCAGCAGCTCCACTATCGACAGGGGGCGGGATGAGCAGTTCTTC.